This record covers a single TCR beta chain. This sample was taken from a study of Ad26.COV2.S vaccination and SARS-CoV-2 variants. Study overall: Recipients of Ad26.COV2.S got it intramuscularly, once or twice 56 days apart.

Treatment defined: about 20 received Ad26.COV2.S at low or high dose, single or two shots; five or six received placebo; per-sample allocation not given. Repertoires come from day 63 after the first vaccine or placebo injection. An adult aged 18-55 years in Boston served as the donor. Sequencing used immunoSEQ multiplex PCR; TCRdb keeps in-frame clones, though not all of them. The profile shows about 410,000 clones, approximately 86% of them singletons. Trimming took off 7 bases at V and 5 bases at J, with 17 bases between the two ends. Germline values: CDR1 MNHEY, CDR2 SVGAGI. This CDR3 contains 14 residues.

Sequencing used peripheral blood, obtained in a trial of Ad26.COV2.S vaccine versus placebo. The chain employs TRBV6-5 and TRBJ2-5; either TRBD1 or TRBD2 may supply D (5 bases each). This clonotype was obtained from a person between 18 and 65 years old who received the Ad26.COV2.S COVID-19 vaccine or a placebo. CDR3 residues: CASTPLGESETQYF. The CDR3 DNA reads TGTGCCAGCACCCCCCTGGGGGAGAGTGAGACCCAGTACTTC.